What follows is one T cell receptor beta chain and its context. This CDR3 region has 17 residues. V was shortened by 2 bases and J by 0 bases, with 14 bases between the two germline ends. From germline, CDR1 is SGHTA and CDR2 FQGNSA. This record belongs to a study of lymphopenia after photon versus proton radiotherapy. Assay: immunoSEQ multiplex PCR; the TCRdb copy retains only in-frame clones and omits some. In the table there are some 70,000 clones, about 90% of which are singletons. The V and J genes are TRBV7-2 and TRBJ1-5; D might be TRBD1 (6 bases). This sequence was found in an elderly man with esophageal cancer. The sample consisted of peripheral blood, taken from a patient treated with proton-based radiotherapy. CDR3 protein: CASSLMAGAFSNQPQHF. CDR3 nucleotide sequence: TGTGCCAGCAGCTTAATGGCAGGGGCCTTTAGCAATCAGCCCCAGCATTTT.